The text below deals with one T cell receptor (beta chain). This clone's antigen is unknown. Base qualities are not recorded, but no much larger clone differs from it by a single base. This entry is derived from a study of blood T cell repertoires in COVID-19 (dated by TCRdb to 2019 to 2021). About the study as a whole: Samples covering the acute and convalescent phases of COVID-19 were provided by collaborators in the United States, Italy and Spain. Samples came from the ongoing ImmuneRACE study (first 160 participants) plus 1,254 subjects from 6 global collaborators. Sample metadata almost always included a de-identified subject ID, COVID-19 status, age in years and sex. The material from the prospective study consisted of cDNA or gDNA derived from T cells, B-cell-depleted T cells, or PBMCs. Where available, HLA class I and class II types were obtained from metadata supplied by the sample provider rather than from assay-based typing. The repertoires were made available in a free public database intended to serve as a resource for research on the immune response to SARS-CoV-2. Subjects who had been exposed to COVID-19, were actively infected with it, or had recovered from it provided the deeply sampled blood TCRbeta repertoires that made up the dataset.

The collaborating institutions used their own protocols to collect whole blood in K2EDTA tubes. For TCRbeta analysis, collaborators shipped samples in one of three forms: frozen whole blood, isolated PBMCs, or DNA extracted from either of those sample types. TCRbeta CDR3 regions were amplified from genomic DNA using the immunoSEQ Assay, a bias-controlled multiplex PCR. In the authors' own workflow: The number of nucleated cells in each sample was estimated by amplification of reference gene primers within the assay. To quantify the absolute abundance of each unique TCRbeta CDR3 rearrangement, sequence reads were collapsed and filtered. For each sample, productive Simpson clonality was calculated as the square root of Simpson's diversity index across productive rearrangements. TCRdb retrieved this table from immuneACCESS and kept in-frame rearrangements only. Not all clones are present; in checked studies, unresolved V genes account for under half, and no reason is known for the remainder. D and trimming were read from the DNA, whereas the V and J calls and clone size are those reported in that table. This sample is represented by more than 90,000 clones; roughly 88% of them were singletons. Over 10% of the sample lies in the top ten.

The germline V gene provides CDR1 SGHRS and CDR2 YFSETQ. The CDR3 contains 15 residues, cysteine and phenylalanine counted. Only CDR3 DNA remains: 45 bases, in frame from the first base. For this chain, trimming is 4 bases at the V end and 8 bases at the J end, and the number of junction bases without a gene match is 10. Here is what the overall study found, with its caveats: Clinical and demographic metadata were provided uncurated, with the amount varying by source and participant.

The sequence links TRBV5-1 to TRBJ1-3; 9 bases in the middle match TRBD1. The sequence was obtained from a human donor in a cohort sampled during active COVID-19. The sample was peripheral blood. The sequenced DNA: TGCGCCAGCAGCCCCGGGACAGGGTTAATAGACACCATATATTTT. The encoded protein is CASSPGTGLIDTIYF.